One sample yielded the 4 T cell receptor beta chains listed below, sequenced in a study of blood T cell repertoires in COVID-19 (dated by TCRdb to the early 2020s). The library was prepared using the immunoSEQ multiplex PCR assay. Sourced from immuneACCESS, this table was stored by TCRdb with only in-frame sequences that have V and J called. A share of the clones is absent; for the studies checked, an unresolved V gene accounts for under half, and the remainder has no known explanation. This sample is represented by some 150,000 clones; approximately 80% of them were singletons. More than 14% of the sample is taken by the ten largest. Sequenced material: peripheral blood. These receptors were taken from a woman between 65 and 79 years old with COVID-19, enrolled during active disease.

The V gene is TRBV4-1, the J gene TRBJ2-7; the D gene is possibly TRBD2 (6 bases). The CDR3 totals 15 residues. Germline CDR1 and CDR2: MGHRA and YSYEKL. Deletions cut 4 bases from V and 1 base from J, with 14 bases between. The CDR3 sequence: CASSPRDGSSYEQYF. CDR3 in DNA: TGCGCCAGCAGCCCGCGGGACGGATCTTCCTACGAGCAGTACTTC.

The genes are TRBV11-2 and TRBJ1-2, with TRBD1 matching 9 bases. CDR1 is SGHAT, CDR2 FQNNGV, per germline. The J segment lost 3 bases and the V segment lost 5 bases, leaving 13 bases of the junction unmatched. This CDR3 is built from 17 residues. The CDR3, as DNA: TGTGCCAGCAGCCCGCTACAGGGGGCGTTTAGAGACTATGGCTACACCTTC. Its translation is CASSPLQGAFRDYGYTF.

The chain's CDR3 is CASSSGPYRAERDNEQFF. The CDR3 DNA sequence: TGTGCCAGCAGTTCTGGACCTTACAGGGCTGAACGAGACAATGAGCAGTTCTTC. V is TRBV27 and J is TRBJ2-1; TRBD1 might be the D (6 bases). Trimming took off 4 bases at V and 5 bases at J, with 24 bases between the two ends. This CDR3 has 18 residues. CDR1 is MNHEY, CDR2 SMNVEV, per germline (reference sequence).

The chain has TRBV30 and TRBJ2-1; possibly TRBD2 for D (6 bases). There are 18 residues in the CDR3. Germline V gene data show CDR1 as GTSNPN and CDR2 as SVGIG (reference sequence). Trimming took 1 base from V and 6 from J, leaving 25 bases between them. In DNA form, the CDR3 reads TGTGCCTGGAGTGGGGGGGTGGGCCGTACACCCTCGGGCAATGAGCAGTTCTTC. It is translated as CAWSGGVGRTPSGNEQFF.